A selection of T cell receptor beta chains follows, all from one sample in a study of blood T cell repertoires in COVID-19. Some clones are missing from TCRdb's copy, which holds only in-frame ones; the method was immunoSEQ multiplex PCR. Here the sample spans roughly 190,000 clones, around four fifths being singletons. Sequenced input: peripheral blood. The receptors here all came from a human donor in a cohort sampled during active COVID-19. Each CDR3 is given with its conserved first and last residue. The order of the fields is D gene, V gene, clone size, J gene, CDR3 DNA, CDR3 protein. D genes are given only for firm matches. Clone size is not always given. Where it is, it says once, few, many or a class for expanded clones.

d_gene: TRBD1
v_gene: TRBV3-1/TRBV3-2
abundance: NA
j_gene: TRBJ1-4
CDR3nt: TGTGCCAGCAGCACTCGACAGGGCACGATGTTCCTAGGTGGCGAAAAACTGTTTTTT
CDR3aa: CASSTRQGTMFLGGEKLFF

d_gene: NA
v_gene: TRBV9
abundance: NA
j_gene: TRBJ1-6
CDR3nt: TGTGCCAGCAGCGTAGTGGCGGGAGAATCACCCCTCCACTTT
CDR3aa: CASSVVAGESPLHF

d_gene: TRBD1
v_gene: TRBV2
abundance: NA
j_gene: TRBJ1-1
CDR3nt: TGTGCCAGCAGCGTACAGGGGGAGCCGAACACTGAAGCTTTCTTT
CDR3aa: CASSVQGEPNTEAFF

d_gene: NA
v_gene: TRBV2
abundance: NA
j_gene: TRBJ1-5
CDR3nt: TGTGCCAGCAGGGCCAATTACAATCAGCCCCAGCATTTT
CDR3aa: CASRANYNQPQHF

d_gene: NA
v_gene: TRBV13
abundance: NA
j_gene: TRBJ2-1
CDR3nt: TGTGCCAGCAGCTTAAATTCAGGGCTGTTCTTC
CDR3aa: CASSLNSGLFF

d_gene: NA
v_gene: TRBV11-2
abundance: NA
j_gene: TRBJ2-2
CDR3nt: TGTGCCAGCAGCTTAATTCAGAACACCGGGGAGCTGTTTTTT
CDR3aa: CASSLIQNTGELFF

d_gene: NA
v_gene: TRBV19
abundance: NA
j_gene: TRBJ1-1
CDR3nt: TGTGCCAGTAATGTCGGGACACCGAACACTGAAGCTTTCTTT
CDR3aa: CASNVGTPNTEAFF

d_gene: NA
v_gene: TRBV3-1/TRBV3-2
abundance: NA
j_gene: TRBJ2-1
CDR3nt: TGTGCCAGCAGCCGTTCAGGAGGAAATGAGCAGTTCTTC
CDR3aa: CASSRSGGNEQFF

d_gene: NA
v_gene: TRBV28
abundance: NA
j_gene: TRBJ2-3
CDR3nt: TGTGCCAGCAGATCTCCAGGGTCAAATACGCAGTATTTT
CDR3aa: CASRSPGSNTQYF

d_gene: TRBD1
v_gene: TRBV4-2
abundance: NA
j_gene: TRBJ2-6
CDR3nt: TGTGCCAGCAGCCAAGATATGACAGGGCGCCGGGCCAACGTCCTGACTTTC
CDR3aa: CASSQDMTGRRANVLTF

d_gene: NA
v_gene: TRBV2
abundance: NA
j_gene: TRBJ1-2
CDR3nt: TGTGCCAGCAGTGAAGGGAGGGGCCTTGGCTATGGCTACACCTTC
CDR3aa: CASSEGRGLGYGYTF

d_gene: NA
v_gene: TRBV4-1
abundance: NA
j_gene: TRBJ2-2
CDR3nt: TGCGCCAGCAGCTCAGACAGGCCGAACACCGGGGAGCTGTTTTTT
CDR3aa: CASSSDRPNTGELFF

d_gene: TRBD1
v_gene: TRBV20-1
abundance: NA
j_gene: TRBJ2-6
CDR3nt: TGCAGTGCTAGTGACAGGGGCGCCTCTGGGGCCAACGTCCTGACTTTC
CDR3aa: CSASDRGASGANVLTF

d_gene: TRBD1
v_gene: TRBV29-1
abundance: NA
j_gene: TRBJ2-1
CDR3nt: TGCAGCGTTACTTCCAGGGGGCCCTACAATGAGCAGTTCTTC
CDR3aa: CSVTSRGPYNEQFF

d_gene: TRBD1
v_gene: TRBV2
abundance: NA
j_gene: TRBJ2-3
CDR3nt: TGTGCCAGCAAACAAGACAGGGGTAACACAGATACGCAGTATTTT
CDR3aa: CASKQDRGNTDTQYF

d_gene: TRBD1
v_gene: TRBV6-5
abundance: NA
j_gene: TRBJ1-4
CDR3nt: TGTGCCAGCACCCTAGACAGGGGGTATGAAAAACTGTTTTTT
CDR3aa: CASTLDRGYEKLFF

d_gene: TRBD1
v_gene: TRBV19
abundance: NA
j_gene: TRBJ1-3
CDR3nt: TGTGCCAGTAGTCTGGGGACAGAAATTGGAAACACCATATATTTT
CDR3aa: CASSLGTEIGNTIYF

d_gene: TRBD1
v_gene: TRBV28
abundance: NA
j_gene: TRBJ1-2
CDR3nt: TGTGCCAGCAGTCGGACAGGGTCTAACTATGGCTACACCTTC
CDR3aa: CASSRTGSNYGYTF

d_gene: TRBD1
v_gene: TRBV3-1/TRBV3-2
abundance: NA
j_gene: TRBJ2-5
CDR3nt: TGTGCCAGCAGCCTTCAGGGGGCGGGGGAGACCCAGTACTTC
CDR3aa: CASSLQGAGETQYF

d_gene: NA
v_gene: TRBV27
abundance: NA
j_gene: TRBJ1-5
CDR3nt: TGTGCCAGCCGGGACTACAGGGAATCGGGACAGCCCCAGCATTTT
CDR3aa: CASRDYRESGQPQHF

d_gene: NA
v_gene: TRBV4-1
abundance: NA
j_gene: TRBJ2-3
CDR3nt: TGCGCCAGCAGACCGATGACTATAGCTGAGTATCCAGATACGCAGTATTTT
CDR3aa: CASRPMTIAEYPDTQYF

d_gene: NA
v_gene: TRBV9
abundance: NA
j_gene: TRBJ2-5
CDR3nt: TGTGCCAGCAGCGTGAGTGCGTTTTCTGGCCAAGAGACCCAGTACTTC
CDR3aa: CASSVSAFSGQETQYF

d_gene: TRBD1
v_gene: TRBV3-1/TRBV3-2
abundance: once
j_gene: TRBJ2-4
CDR3nt: TGTGCCAGCAGCCAGTTGGGACAGGGGGCTGGCATTCAGTACTTC
CDR3aa: CASSQLGQGAGIQYF

d_gene: TRBD1
v_gene: TRBV2
abundance: NA
j_gene: TRBJ2-5
CDR3nt: TGTGCCAGCAGTCCAGGACAGGGGGCGAGGACCCAGTACTTC
CDR3aa: CASSPGQGARTQYF

d_gene: TRBD1
v_gene: TRBV5-1
abundance: NA
j_gene: TRBJ1-1
CDR3nt: TGCGCCAGCAGCTTTGACTCCCGGGACAGGGGGAACACTGAAGCTTTCTTT
CDR3aa: CASSFDSRDRGNTEAFF

d_gene: NA
v_gene: TRBV19
abundance: NA
j_gene: TRBJ1-2
CDR3nt: TGTGCCAGTAGTCCGGATCCGGCTGGTCAGCGTACCTATGGCTACACCTTC
CDR3aa: CASSPDPAGQRTYGYTF

d_gene: TRBD2
v_gene: TRBV19
abundance: NA
j_gene: TRBJ2-1
CDR3nt: TGTGCCAGTAGTCCCGGGGGTCTAGCGGGATACAATGAGCAGTTCTTC
CDR3aa: CASSPGGLAGYNEQFF

d_gene: TRBD2
v_gene: TRBV11-3
abundance: NA
j_gene: TRBJ2-1
CDR3nt: TGTGCCAGCAGCTTAGATCCGCGGGGGGGCCTTGGGAATAAGCAGTTCTTC
CDR3aa: CASSLDPRGGLGNKQFF

d_gene: TRBD2
v_gene: TRBV29-1
abundance: NA
j_gene: TRBJ2-3
CDR3nt: TGCAGCGTTGCGGCGGGGGACACAGATACGCAGTATTTT
CDR3aa: CSVAAGDTDTQYF

d_gene: NA
v_gene: TRBV5-4
abundance: NA
j_gene: TRBJ2-5
CDR3nt: TGTGCCAGCAGACCCGACAGCCAAGAGACCCAGTACTTC
CDR3aa: CASRPDSQETQYF

d_gene: NA
v_gene: TRBV19
abundance: NA
j_gene: TRBJ1-5
CDR3nt: TGTGCCAGTAGTATATCAGGGGCCAGGCAGCCCCAGCATTTT
CDR3aa: CASSISGARQPQHF

d_gene: NA
v_gene: TRBV5-8
abundance: NA
j_gene: TRBJ2-7
CDR3nt: TGTGCCAGCAGCTCCCGGGGGTCCTACGAGCAGTACTTC
CDR3aa: CASSSRGSYEQYF

d_gene: NA
v_gene: TRBV15
abundance: NA
j_gene: TRBJ2-2
CDR3nt: TGTGCCACCAGCAGAACCGGACGGGAGACTTTTTCGGAGCTGTTTTTT
CDR3aa: CATSRTGRETFSELFF

d_gene: NA
v_gene: TRBV5-1
abundance: NA
j_gene: TRBJ2-7
CDR3nt: TGCGCCAGCAGCTTGGCGGGGGGCGGACACGAGCAGTACTTC
CDR3aa: CASSLAGGGHEQYF

d_gene: TRBD1
v_gene: TRBV7-9
abundance: few
j_gene: TRBJ1-4
CDR3nt: TGTGCCAGCAGCCCACGCGGGACAGGGGATGAAAAACTGTTTTTT
CDR3aa: CASSPRGTGDEKLFF

d_gene: NA
v_gene: TRBV2
abundance: few
j_gene: TRBJ1-5
CDR3nt: TGTGCCAGCAGTTCTGACAGAGTCCTCAATCAGCCCCAGCATTTT
CDR3aa: CASSSDRVLNQPQHF

d_gene: TRBD1
v_gene: TRBV7-9
abundance: NA
j_gene: TRBJ2-5
CDR3nt: TGTGCCAGCAGCCTTTCCGGACAGGGGAGGCTCCAAGAGACCCAGTACTTC
CDR3aa: CASSLSGQGRLQETQYF

d_gene: NA
v_gene: TRBV7-8
abundance: NA
j_gene: TRBJ2-3
CDR3nt: TGTGCCAGCAGCTTACCGACTAGTTCTTACACAGATACGCAGTATTTT
CDR3aa: CASSLPTSSYTDTQYF

d_gene: NA
v_gene: TRBV7-9
abundance: once
j_gene: TRBJ1-1
CDR3nt: TGTGCCAGCAGCCCGAGACAGAATGAAGCTTTCTTT
CDR3aa: CASSPRQNEAFF